This TCR beta chain stems from a study of T cell responses to AZD1222 COVID-19 vaccine. Here immunoSEQ multiplex PCR was the method, and the copy in TCRdb shows in-frame clones only, minus some. The data contain about 130,000 clones, roughly nine tenths of them singletons. Study outcomes and limitations: Recipients of AZD1222 seropositive at baseline numbered only 6 or 7. Vaccine-associated CD4 TCRs ranged over spike, dominating at 160-218 and 743-854. In a largely white British group with more females than males, clonal diversity was possibly underestimated.

The CDR3 totals 12 residues. Per the germline V gene, CDR1 is MDHEN and CDR2 is SYDVKM. V was cut by 7 bases and J by 10 bases, with 16 bases left in between. About this clone itself: The target antigen is unknown.

The gene calls are TRBV28 and TRBJ1-1; D is unclear. This specimen consisted of peripheral blood, obtained on day 0 of AZD1222 vaccination. This receptor was taken from an adult in good health. In DNA form, the CDR3 reads TGTGCCAGCACCCAGGCACAGCTCGGAGCTTTCTTT. It translates to CASTQAQLGAFF. The variable domain in full, with the rest retrieved from reference TRBV28 and TRBJ1-1, is DVKVTQSSRYLVKRTGEKVFLECVQDMDHENMFWYRQDPGLGLRLIYFSYDVKMKEKGDIPEGYSVSREKKERFSLILESASTNQTSMYLCASTQAQLGAFFGQGTRLTVV.